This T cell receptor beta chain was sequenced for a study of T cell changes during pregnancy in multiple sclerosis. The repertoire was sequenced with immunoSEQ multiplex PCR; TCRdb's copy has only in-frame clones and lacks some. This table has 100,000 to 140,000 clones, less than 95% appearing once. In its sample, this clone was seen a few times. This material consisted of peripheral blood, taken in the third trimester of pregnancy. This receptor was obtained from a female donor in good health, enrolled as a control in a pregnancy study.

The CDR3 DNA reads as TGTGCCAGCAGCTGGGGGGACAGCCACCTTGAAGCTTTCTTT. It is translated as CASSWGDSHLEAFF. This chain connects TRBV5-6 to TRBJ1-1, with TRBD1 matching over 7 bases. J gave up 7 bases and V 3 bases, and 9 bases lay outside the gene matches. There are 14 residues in the CDR3. Germline lookup yields CDR1 SGHDT and CDR2 YYEEEE. The full variable domain, its missing parts supplied by reference TRBV5-6 and TRBJ1-1, is DAGVTQSPTHLIKTRGQQVTLRCSPKSGHDTVSWYQQALGQGPQFIFQYYEEEERQRGNFPDRFSGHQFPNYSSELNVNALLLGDSALYLCASSWGDSHLEAFFGQGTRLTVV.